The 30 T cell receptor beta chains below all came from one sample that was sequenced in a study of T-cell memory formation after mild COVID-19. TCRdb re-derived calls from the 5' RACE reads in MiXCR, one entry per CDR3 protein. The profile covers 400,000 or so distinct CDR3 sequences, with around 18% appearing a single time and approximately 8.1% taken by the ten largest. The material sequenced was PBMCs or a T cell subset sorted from them (not recorded which). These receptors were collected from an adult woman who had mild COVID-19 (a few samples of this study predate the infection). Cell type and time point are not known.

This clonotype was counted only a few times. The rearrangement links TRBV7-6 to TRBJ2-5; unclear D gene. Germline V lookup: CDR1 SGHVS, CDR2 FNYEAQ. The CDR3 sequence is 13 residues long. The V end was cut by 5 bases, the J end by 0 bases, with 7 bases between. The CDR3 reads CASSQSNQETQYF. CDR3 nucleotide sequence: TGTGCCAGCAGCCAAAGCAACCAAGAGACCCAGTACTTC.

This clonotype was seen a few times. This chain connects TRBV12-3 or TRBV12-4 to TRBJ2-3; tentatively, D is TRBD1 (7 bases). Trimming stripped 1 base from V and 4 bases from J, with 15 bases between. The CDR3 runs 16 residues. The CDR3 coding sequence is TGTGCCAGCAGTTTAGAGGCCAGGAGGGGGCCAGATACGCAGTATTTT. Amino acids: CASSLEARRGPDTQYF.

This clonotype was detected only a few times. J is TRBJ2-5 and V is TRBV4-1; tentatively, D is TRBD1 (6 bases). Trimming removed 4 bases from V and 5 bases from J, with 14 bases in between. This CDR3 spans 14 amino acids. CDR1 and CDR2 from the germline V gene are MGHRA and YSYEKL. The CDR3: CASSRPTGLETQYF. Here the CDR3 DNA reads TGCGCCAGCAGCCGCCCCACAGGGTTGGAGACCCAGTACTTC.

The chain carries TRBV7-2 and TRBJ2-5; TRBD2 agrees at 12 bases. V lost 5 bases and J lost 1; bases outside the gene matches: 2. The CDR3 consists of 15 residues. Germline V gene data show CDR1 as SGHTA and CDR2 as FQGNSA. CDR3 loop: CASSLTSGSQETQYF. For the CDR3, the DNA is TGTGCCAGCAGCCTGACTAGCGGGAGCCAAGAGACCCAGTACTTC. Complete variable domain (other parts from reference TRBV7-2 and TRBJ2-5): GAGVSQSPSNKVTEKGKDVELRCDPISGHTALYWYRQSLGQGLEFLIYFQGNSAPDKSGLPSDRFSAERTGGSVSTLTIQRTQQEDSAVYLCASSLTSGSQETQYFGPGTRLLVL.

CDR3 region: CASSFEGVQETQYF. The CDR3 nucleotides are TGCGCCAGCAGCTTCGAGGGAGTCCAAGAGACCCAGTACTTC. The chain uses TRBV5-1 and TRBJ2-5; tentative D call: TRBD2 (5 bases). Between the trimmed V and J ends, which lost 2 bases and 1 base, there was a span of 9 bases. CDR1 and CDR2 from the germline V gene are SGHRS and YFSETQ. CDR3 length equals 14 residues.

The chain recombines TRBV12-3 or TRBV12-4 with TRBJ2-1; 15 bases align to TRBD2. V was pared by 7 bases and J by 10 bases, with 5 bases of the junction left unmatched. CDR3 length: 14 residues. In DNA form, the CDR3 reads TGTGCCAGCACCGGACTAGCGGGGGGGCGGGAGCAGTTCTTC. It translates to CASTGLAGGREQFF.

The chain joins TRBV19 to TRBJ2-4; either TRBD1 or TRBD2 may fit D (5 bases each). CDR3 length: 14 residues. V lost 3 bases to trimming and J lost 9 bases, with 15 bases between them. Germline values: CDR1 LNHDA, CDR2 SQIVND (reference sequence). Written as DNA, the CDR3 is TGTGCCAGTAGTATGTCGAGGGGACCCAGCATTCAGTACTTC. Protein: CASSMSRGPSIQYF. The full variable domain, in which reference TRBV19 and TRBJ2-4 provide the parts outside the CDR3, is DGGITQSPKYLFRKEGQNVTLSCEQNLNHDAMYWYRQDPGQGLRLIYYSQIVNDFQKGDIAEGYSVSREKKESFPLTVTSAQKNPTAFYLCASSMSRGPSIQYFGAGTRLSVL.

J is TRBJ2-2 and V is TRBV29-1; D might be TRBD2 (5 bases). The CDR3 extends over 13 amino acids. Germline lookup yields CDR1 SQVTM and CDR2 ANQGSEA. Trimming left V 3 bases short and J 3 bases short, with 8 bases between. The CDR3 nucleotides are TGCAGCGTTGAGGACTCATACACCGGGGAGCTGTTTTTT. This sequence encodes CSVEDSYTGELFF.

This clonotype was counted between two and nine times. J is TRBJ2-7 and V is TRBV7-2, with TRBD1 matching 7 bases. V was pared by 4 bases and J by 2 bases, with 8 bases of the junction left unmatched. Germline V gene data show CDR1 as SGHTA and CDR2 as FQGNSA. The CDR3 covers 15 residues. In nucleotides, the CDR3 is TGTGCCAGCAGCTATACCGGGACAGAAGCCTACGAGCAGTACTTC. Translating gives CASSYTGTEAYEQYF.

This clonotype was found a few times. CDR3 nucleotide sequence: TGTGCCGCCTCCGAGCTAGCGGGCCGCACAGATACGCAGTATTTT. This codes for CAASELAGRTDTQYF. The chain recombines TRBV18 with TRBJ2-3; 8 bases agree with TRBD2. The CDR3 is made up of 15 amino acids. Germline V gene sequence: CDR1 KGHSH, CDR2 LQKENI. With 11 bases clipped from V and 1 base from J, the junction kept 11 bases outside the gene matches.

The chain joins TRBV7-8 to TRBJ1-2; 12 nucleotides agree with TRBD1. CDR3 length equals 15 residues. The ends lost 5 bases at V and 7 bases at J; junction bases unmatched: 8. Per the germline V gene, CDR1 is SGHVS and CDR2 is FQNEAQ. The DNA for the CDR3 is TGTGCCAGCAGCACCTCGGGACAGGGGGCCTTTGGCTACACCTTC. Its translation: CASSTSGQGAFGYTF.

This clonotype was found a few times. V is TRBV5-1 and J is TRBJ1-3, with D maybe TRBD1 (5 bases). The germline V gene has CDR1 SGHRS and CDR2 YFSETQ. V lost 4 bases to trimming and J lost 4 bases, with 9 bases between them. CDR3 size: 13 residues. The CDR3, as DNA: TGCGCCAGCAGCGATTCAGGGGGAAACACCATATATTTT. Translation: CASSDSGGNTIYF.

This clonotype was seen a handful of times. The rearrangement joins TRBV20-1 to TRBJ2-1, with a possible D match to TRBD2 (5 bases). The germline V and J ends were trimmed by 6 bases and 9 bases, with 18 bases remaining between them. CDR3 length equals 13 residues. Germline loops: CDR1 DFQATT, CDR2 SNEGSKA (reference sequence). The CDR3 protein is CSAPGPFRGEQFF. In nucleotides, the CDR3 is TGCAGTGCCCCTGGACCTTTTCGGGGTGAGCAGTTCTTC.

The rearrangement links TRBV6-2 or TRBV6-3 to TRBJ1-2; 7 positions match TRBD1. The germline gives CDR1 MNHEY, CDR2 SVGEGT. V lost 6 bases and J lost 4; bases outside the gene matches: 8. This CDR3 region has 14 residues. CDR3 in amino acids: CASSDDRAPYGYTF. CDR3 bases: TGTGCCAGCAGCGATGACAGGGCTCCCTATGGCTACACCTTC.

The rearrangement uses TRBV20-1 and TRBJ2-5; 10 bases are shared with TRBD2. The CDR3 length is 14 residues. J was trimmed by 4 bases and V by 5 bases; bases with no gene match: 7. The germline gives CDR1 DFQATT, CDR2 SNEGSKA (reference sequence). CDR3 residues: CSAAGTSVAETQYF. For the CDR3, the DNA is TGCAGTGCTGCCGGGACTAGCGTCGCAGAGACCCAGTACTTC.

The chain combines TRBV4-1 with TRBJ2-3; no reliable D call. Germline values: CDR1 MGHRA, CDR2 YSYEKL. Trimming shortened V by 3 bases and J by 1 base, and 11 bases separated the two germline ends. This CDR3 is built from 15 residues. The CDR3 DNA reads as TGCGCCAGCAGCCACGGCCGGACCCGCACAGATACGCAGTATTTT. Residues: CASSHGRTRTDTQYF.

The chain employs TRBV5-1 and TRBJ1-5, with TRBD1 matching over 8 bases. V trimming: 6 bases; J trimming: 2 bases; junction bases outside the gene matches: 7. The CDR3 sequence is 15 residues long. Germline CDR1 SGHRS, CDR2 YFSETQ. This chain's CDR3 is CASNRTGIGNQPQHF. CDR3 nucleotide sequence: TGCGCCAGCAACCGGACAGGGATAGGCAATCAGCCCCAGCATTTT.

The V and J genes are TRBV4-3 and TRBJ1-2, with TRBD1 matching over 7 bases. The germline CDR1 and CDR2 sequences are LGHNA and YSLEER. The CDR3 spans 16 residues. Losses at the gene ends were 0 bases for V and 5 bases for J; bases not matched to a gene: 9. CDR3 sequence: CASSQEQGPDEYGYTF. The CDR3 nucleotides read TGCGCCAGCAGCCAAGAACAGGGGCCGGATGAATATGGCTACACCTTC.

The V gene is TRBV5-4, the J gene TRBJ1-4, with 9 nucleotides matching TRBD1. The CDR3 is 15 amino acids. CDR1 and CDR2 (germline): SGHNT, YYREEE (reference sequence). The J segment lost 7 bases and the V segment lost 2 bases, leaving 6 bases of the junction unmatched. For the CDR3, the DNA is TGTGCCAGCAGCTTCGGGACAGGGCGGGGTGAAAAACTGTTTTTT. Protein: CASSFGTGRGEKLFF.

The J gene is TRBJ2-1, the V gene TRBV12-3 or TRBV12-4; D remains unclear. This CDR3 has 13 amino acids. The V gene lost 3 bases and the J gene lost 7 bases, with 10 bases spanning the gap. This chain's CDR3 is CASSFGTVNEQFF. The CDR3 DNA reads TGTGCCAGCAGTTTCGGTACCGTAAATGAGCAGTTCTTC.

This clonotype was seen a handful of times. The chain combines TRBV7-9 with TRBJ2-3; D unclear. With 2 bases removed from V and 4 bases from J, the gap between germline ends came to 10 bases. The length of the CDR3 is 14 residues. Per the germline V gene, CDR1 is SEHNR and CDR2 is FQNEAQ (reference sequence). CDR3 loop: CASSLTPGPDTQYF. CDR3 coding DNA: TGTGCCAGCAGCTTAACTCCGGGCCCAGATACGCAGTATTTT.

The rearrangement joins TRBV11-3 to TRBJ2-2; either TRBD1 or TRBD2 may supply D (5 bases each). Trimming removed 5 bases from V and 1 base from J, with 20 bases in between. This CDR3 region has 18 residues. Germline CDR1 and CDR2: SGHNT and YENEEA. The CDR3 sequence is CASSPSLGTGQNTGELFF. In DNA, the CDR3 is TGTGCCAGCAGCCCGAGCCTTGGGACGGGGCAGAACACCGGGGAGCTGTTTTTT. Based on the CDR3 plus reference TRBV11-3 and TRBJ2-2, the full variable domain is EAGVVQSPRYKIIEKKQPVAFWCNPISGHNTLYWYLQNLGQGPELLIRYENEEAVDDSQLPKDRFSAERLKGVDSTLKIQPAELGDSAVYLCASSPSLGTGQNTGELFFGEGSRLTVL.

This clonotype came up a few times. V gene TRBV7-2 combines with J gene TRBJ2-7, with 7 nucleotides matching TRBD1. Germline CDR1 and CDR2: SGHTA and FQGNSA. Trimming took 3 bases from V and 4 from J; bases not matched to a gene: 9. The CDR3 consists of 15 residues. CDR3 sequence reads: CASSLSGQSVYEQYF. The CDR3 nucleotides are TGTGCCAGCAGCTTGTCGGGACAGTCGGTTTACGAGCAGTACTTC. Full variable domain (missing parts from reference TRBV7-2 and TRBJ2-7): GAGVSQSPSNKVTEKGKDVELRCDPISGHTALYWYRQSLGQGLEFLIYFQGNSAPDKSGLPSDRFSAERTGGSVSTLTIQRTQQEDSAVYLCASSLSGQSVYEQYFGPGTRLTVT.

The rearrangement links TRBV4-2 to TRBJ2-7; possible D gene TRBD1, 5 bases. The germline V gene encodes CDR1 LGHNA and CDR2 YNFKEQ. The V end lost 0 bases, the J end lost 0 bases, and 9 bases lay between the germline ends. The CDR3 is made up of 15 amino acids. The CDR3 nucleotides read TGTGCCAGCAGCCAAGACTACGACAGCTCCTACGAGCAGTACTTC. Translated, it gives CASSQDYDSSYEQYF.

This clonotype has only a few counts. J is TRBJ2-1 and V is TRBV20-1; 10 bases map to TRBD2. V was clipped by 5 bases and J by 7 bases; unmatched bases: 14. The V gene's germline CDR1 is DFQATT and CDR2 SNEGSKA (reference sequence). This CDR3 region has 16 residues. The DNA of the CDR3 is TGCAGTGCTCACTCCGGGTGGACTAGCGGCCCTAATGAGCAGTTCTTC. This encodes CSAHSGWTSGPNEQFF.

The chain combines TRBV10-3 with TRBJ2-1, with D perhaps assigned TRBD1 or TRBD2 (5 bases each). CDR3 length equals 15 residues. Looked up from germline, CDR1 is ENHRY and CDR2 is SYGVKD. With 6 bases removed from V and 6 bases from J, the gap between germline ends came to 18 bases. The CDR3 coding sequence is TGTGCCATCAGCGACGGGACCCAAAAGACCAATGAGCAGTTCTTC. Residues: CAISDGTQKTNEQFF.

This clonotype appeared a few times. The chain carries TRBV20-1 and TRBJ2-3; 8 bases match TRBD1. V trimming: 2 bases; J trimming: 2 bases; junction bases outside the gene matches: 12. CDR1 DFQATT and CDR2 SNEGSKA come from the germline V gene (reference sequence). This CDR3 comprises 17 residues. CDR3 nucleotides: TGCAGTGCTAGACCTTTCCCCCCGGGACAGGTCACAGATACGCAGTATTTT. Its protein is CSARPFPPGQVTDTQYF.

The sample holds a few counts of this clonotype. This chain joins TRBV19 and TRBJ1-2, with D possibly matching TRBD1 (6 bases). The CDR3 covers 15 residues. V was cut by 8 bases and J by 4 bases, with 20 bases left in between. Germline CDR1 reads LNHDA; CDR2 reads SQIVND (reference sequence). CDR3 coding DNA: TGTGCCAGTTGTTTCCGGGACAAGGGCCCCTATGGCTACACCTTC. As protein: CASCFRDKGPYGYTF. Looking up the rest from reference TRBV19 and TRBJ1-2 gives the full variable domain: DGGITQSPKYLFRKEGQNVTLSCEQNLNHDAMYWYRQDPGQGLRLIYYSQIVNDFQKGDIAEGYSVSREKKESFPLTVTSAQKNPTAFYLCASCFRDKGPYGYTFGSGTRLTVV.

This clonotype has more than one count but fewer than ten. Here the CDR3 DNA reads TGTGCCAGCAGCCAAGCCTCCACCGGCCGCCAAGAGACCCAGTACTTC. It encodes CASSQASTGRQETQYF. The rearrangement uses TRBV7-2 and TRBJ2-5; no clear D gene. The germline CDR1 and CDR2 sequences are SGHTA and FQGNSA. The ends were cut back, 5 bases at V and 1 base at J, with 17 bases in the middle. This CDR3 contains 16 residues.

This clonotype has just a few counts. The rearrangement uses TRBV6-5 and TRBJ1-4; a weak D match, TRBD1 (6 bases). The CDR3 extends over 19 amino acids. Germline V gene data show CDR1 as MNHEY and CDR2 as SVGAGI. Trimming cost V 0 bases and J 0 bases, with 17 bases left between them. The CDR3 sequence: CASSYSGQRKLATNEKLFF. CDR3 in DNA: TGTGCCAGCAGTTACTCCGGACAGAGAAAACTAGCAACTAATGAAAAACTGTTTTTT.